These T cell receptor beta chains were read from a single sample in a study of OX40 agonist ivuxolimab in advanced cancers. Some clones are missing from TCRdb's copy, which holds only in-frame ones; the method was immunoSEQ multiplex PCR. The table records over 60,000 clones, roughly 88% of them present only once. The sample in question was CD4+ or CD8+ T cells sorted from blood, obtained in a trial of the OX40 agonist ivuxolimab. These TCRs come from an adult with an advanced solid tumor such as melanoma, head and neck, liver or kidney cancer. Each CDR3 is given with its conserved first and last residue. A D gene is named only where the DNA matches it firmly. Not all rows give a size; the values are once, few, many and, for expanded clones, a class.

v_call	clone_size	j_call	d_call	cdr3_aa	cdr3_nt
TRBV25-1	-	TRBJ2-5	TRBD2	CASSGLAGVRSQETQYF	TGTGCCAGCAGCGGACTAGCGGGAGTTAGGTCCCAAGAGACCCAGTACTTC
TRBV5-1	-	TRBJ1-2	TRBD1	CASSPRDRPAAGYGYTF	TGCGCCAGCAGCCCCCGGGACAGGCCGGCAGCGGGGTATGGCTACACCTTC
TRBV4-3	-	TRBJ2-2	-	CASSQLAQGNTGELFF	TGCGCCAGCAGCCAGCTGGCACAGGGGAACACCGGGGAGCTGTTTTTT
TRBV6-1	-	TRBJ1-6	-	CASSEMGIETNSPLHF	TGTGCCAGCAGTGAAATGGGTATAGAAACTAATTCACCCCTCCACTTT
TRBV7-6	once	TRBJ2-2	TRBD2	CASSSMGGRNTGELFF	TGTGCCAGCAGCTCAATGGGGGGGAGAAACACCGGGGAGCTGTTTTTT
TRBV4-1	few	TRBJ2-7	TRBD1	CASSQVSGQGMYEQYF	TGCGCCAGCAGCCAAGTATCAGGACAGGGGATGTACGAGCAGTACTTC
TRBV6-5	-	TRBJ1-5	-	CASSYSGHNQPQHF	TGTGCCAGCAGTTACTCAGGGCATAATCAGCCCCAGCATTTT
TRBV6-5	-	TRBJ1-2	-	CASSPHGALNYGYTF	TGTGCCAGCAGCCCCCACGGTGCCCTTAACTATGGCTACACCTTC
TRBV7-2	-	TRBJ1-5	-	CASSSTTENQPQHF	TGTGCCAGCAGCTCAACGACAGAGAATCAGCCCCAGCATTTT
TRBV18	-	TRBJ2-5	-	CASSQGPPAGLQETQYF	TGTGCCAGCTCACAAGGGCCCCCGGCAGGGTTGCAAGAGACCCAGTACTTC
TRBV18	once	TRBJ2-5	-	CASSGGVKETQYF	TGTGCCAGCTCGGGTGGTGTTAAAGAGACCCAGTACTTC
TRBV4-3	few	TRBJ2-7	-	CASSQVMGFEQYF	TGCGCCAGCAGCCAAGTAATGGGGTTCGAGCAGTACTTC
TRBV6-1	-	TRBJ2-7	-	CASSPFIRYEQYF	TGTGCCAGCAGTCCGTTTATCCGTTACGAGCAGTACTTC
TRBV9	-	TRBJ1-1	TRBD1	CASRGQGDTEAFF	TGTGCCAGCCGGGGGCAGGGGGACACTGAAGCTTTCTTT
TRBV6-5	-	TRBJ2-7	-	CASSYSQPSYEQYF	TGTGCCAGCAGTTACTCGCAACCATCCTACGAGCAGTACTTC
TRBV5-1	once	TRBJ2-2	-	CASGRGIGELFF	TGCGCCAGCGGAAGGGGTATCGGGGAGCTGTTTTTT
TRBV5-4	-	TRBJ2-7	-	CASSLVLGINEQYF	TGTGCCAGCAGCTTGGTGCTTGGAATCAACGAGCAGTACTTC
TRBV5-6	-	TRBJ2-4	TRBD1	CASSFGTGVQYF	TGTGCCAGCAGCTTCGGGACAGGGGTTCAGTACTTC
TRBV7-9	-	TRBJ2-7	TRBD1	CASSPRTGSDEQYF	TGTGCCAGCAGCCCTAGGACAGGATCCGACGAGCAGTACTTC
TRBV27	once	TRBJ2-2	TRBD2	CASSLIGGRAPGELFF	TGTGCCAGCAGTTTAATTGGCGGGAGGGCCCCCGGGGAGCTGTTTTTT
TRBV6-1	-	TRBJ2-7	TRBD1	CASSKTGGRNYEQYF	TGTGCCAGCAGTAAGACAGGGGGTAGGAACTACGAGCAGTACTTC
TRBV28	-	TRBJ1-5	-	CASSSSAGAINQPQHF	TGTGCCAGCAGTTCGTCGGCAGGGGCAATCAATCAGCCCCAGCATTTT
TRBV6-5	once	TRBJ2-7	TRBD2	CASSRTSGSYEQYF	TGTGCCAGCAGTCGGACTAGCGGGAGCTACGAGCAGTACTTC
TRBV7-6	-	TRBJ2-1	TRBD2	CASSLGGTNNEQFF	TGTGCCAGCAGCTTAGGGGGGACTAACAATGAGCAGTTCTTC
TRBV4-3	-	TRBJ2-3	TRBD2	CASSQDRSGATDTQYF	TGCGCCAGCAGCCAAGATCGTAGCGGGGCCACAGATACGCAGTATTTT
TRBV7-8	once	TRBJ1-1	-	CASFPLGPGYTEAFF	TGTGCCAGCTTCCCTTTGGGGCCGGGTTACACTGAAGCTTTCTTT
TRBV4-1	-	TRBJ2-4	-	CASSQGNRAGKNIQYF	TGCGCCAGCAGCCAAGGGAACAGGGCTGGCAAAAACATTCAGTACTTC
TRBV10-3	-	TRBJ2-1	TRBD1	CATDRGSNNEQFF	TGTGCCACCGACAGGGGTAGTAACAATGAGCAGTTCTTC
TRBV11-3	-	TRBJ2-1	-	CASSRGQLNEQFF	TGTGCCAGCAGCCGCGGACAGCTCAATGAGCAGTTCTTC
TRBV29-1	-	TRBJ1-1	-	CSVRPGGNTEAFF	TGCAGCGTTCGACCAGGAGGGAACACTGAAGCTTTCTTT
TRBV12-5	-	TRBJ1-1	-	CASGLVLGQLNTEAFF	TGTGCTAGTGGTTTGGTACTTGGGCAGTTGAACACTGAAGCTTTCTTT
TRBV5-1	-	TRBJ1-3	TRBD1	CASSGTDGRPSGNTIYF	TGCGCCAGCAGCGGGACAGACGGCCGCCCGTCTGGAAACACCATATATTTT
TRBV7-9	once	TRBJ1-2	TRBD1	CASSTGQGRYGYTF	TGTGCCAGCAGCACCGGACAGGGACGATATGGCTACACCTTC